Below are 20 T cell receptor beta chains sequenced from a single sample in a study of blood T cells in healthy people across ages. Together with a sample-barcoded 5' primer, a J-beta primer mix was included in a second PCR lasting about 7 to 11 cycles. TCRdb independently ran MiXCR on the 5' RACE reads; one entry per CDR3 protein. In the table there are some 1.7 million distinct CDR3 sequences, 28% of which are singletons. The sequenced sample was blood. Source of these receptors: a woman aged 25 to 45 in good health.

As regards this clonotype: This may arise from a read error, as a much more abundant clone is one base away. The rearrangement joins TRBV6-1 to TRBJ1-2; D unclear. Germline CDR1 and CDR2: MNHNS and SASEGT. The V end lost 3 bases, the J end lost 7 bases, and 6 bases lay between the germline ends. CDR3 size: 11 residues. The CDR3 loop is CASSESCGYTF. The CDR3 DNA sequence: TGTGCCAGCAGTGAGTCCTGTGGCTACACCTTC.

This clonotype was counted between two and nine times. V and J are TRBV20-1 and TRBJ1-6; TRBD1 matches 10 bases. Germline values: CDR1 DFQATT, CDR2 SNEGSKA (reference sequence). With 2 bases clipped from V and 7 bases from J, the junction kept 5 bases outside the gene matches. This CDR3 has 15 residues. The CDR3 loop reads CSARQTGGRNSPLHF. The CDR3 DNA reads as TGCAGTGCTAGACAGACAGGGGGCAGAAATTCACCCCTCCACTTT.

This clonotype showed up many times. The chain employs TRBV7-3 and TRBJ2-6; the D gene is possibly TRBD2 (5 bases). Trimming pared 1 base from V and 2 bases from J, leaving 9 bases between. Germline V gives CDR1 SGHTA, CDR2 FQGTGA. The CDR3 is made up of 16 amino acids. This CDR3 is CASSLKGGTGANVLTF. Written as DNA, the CDR3 is TGTGCCAGCAGCTTAAAAGGAGGAACTGGGGCCAACGTCCTGACTTTC.

The V gene is TRBV6-1, the J gene TRBJ2-2, with a possible D match to TRBD1 (6 bases). This CDR3 has 18 amino acids. Trimming left V 5 bases short and J 6 bases short, with 25 bases between. Germline lookup yields CDR1 MNHNS and CDR2 SASEGT. CDR3 sequence reads: CASSLLSRGGVGPGELFF. CDR3 coding DNA: TGTGCCAGCAGTCTCCTTAGCAGGGGTGGCGTTGGCCCCGGGGAGCTGTTTTTT.

The chain recombines TRBV10-3 with TRBJ2-1; the D is unclear. The CDR3 length is 13 residues. Germline values: CDR1 ENHRY, CDR2 SYGVKD. Trimming cost V 3 bases and J 0 bases, with 3 bases left between them. The CDR3 DNA sequence: TGTGCCATCAGTGACCTCTCCTACAATGAGCAGTTCTTC. This codes for CAISDLSYNEQFF.

A few counts support this clonotype. CDR3 DNA sequence: TGTGCCAGCAGTCGGGCCGGGGAGGCCTACGAGCAGTACTTC. Translated: CASSRAGEAYEQYF. The chain carries TRBV27 and TRBJ2-7; D may be TRBD2 (6 bases). The CDR3 runs 14 residues. Trimming removed 5 bases from V and 2 bases from J, with 13 bases in between. Germline lookup yields CDR1 MNHEY and CDR2 SMNVEV (reference sequence).

As to this clonotype: Relative to the germline gene, one junction end is altered; a read error may explain this. The chain links TRBV18 to TRBJ2-1; D possibly corresponds to TRBD1 (5 bases). The CDR3 is made up of 14 amino acids. Germline CDR1 KGHSH, CDR2 LQKENI. This chain's CDR3 is CTSSPGLSYNEQFF. Here the CDR3 DNA reads TGTACCAGCTCACCAGGGCTTTCTTACAATGAGCAGTTCTTC.

This clonotype was counted many times. The chain has TRBV12-3 or TRBV12-4 and TRBJ1-2; tentatively, D is TRBD1 (5 bases). This CDR3 has 15 residues. V was shortened by 8 bases and J by 4 bases, with 20 bases between the two germline ends. The CDR3 loop reads CASGGLMALGYGYTF. CDR3 in DNA: TGTGCCAGCGGGGGTCTAATGGCGCTCGGCTATGGCTACACCTTC.

This clonotype occurred a few times. The chain uses TRBV13 and TRBJ2-1, with 8 bases matching TRBD1. Looked up from germline, CDR1 is PRHDT and CDR2 is FYEKMQ (reference sequence). The trim removed 3 bases at V and 5 bases at J, leaving 6 bases unmatched. The CDR3 totals 15 residues. The CDR3 region is CASSLTGVDDNEQFF. The CDR3 coding sequence is TGTGCCAGCAGCTTGACAGGGGTCGATGACAATGAGCAGTTCTTC.

As concerns this clonotype: Just one base apart from a much larger clone, this may be a read error. The V gene is TRBV4-1, the J gene TRBJ2-3; 9 nucleotides match TRBD2. CDR3 length equals 17 residues. CDR1 is MGHRA and CDR2 is YSYEKL in the germline V gene. The CDR3 nucleotides read TGCGCCAGCAGCCAGTCCCTAGCGGGGCCTCTCGGAGATACGCAGAATTTT. Protein: CASSQSLAGPLGDTQNF.

The chain links TRBV2 to TRBJ1-5, with 10 positions matching TRBD1. Germline V lookup: CDR1 SNHLY, CDR2 FYNNEI. V gave up 1 base and J gave up 0 bases; unmatched junction bases: 6. The CDR3 consists of 18 residues. CDR3 amino acids: CASSEGKTGGYSNQPQHF. The CDR3, as DNA: TGTGCCAGCAGTGAAGGAAAGACAGGGGGCTATAGCAATCAGCCCCAGCATTTT.

The sample holds a few counts of this clonotype. This sequence joins TRBV20-1 and TRBJ2-1; unclear D gene. The CDR3 sequence is 12 residues long. Germline values: CDR1 DFQATT, CDR2 SNEGSKA (reference sequence). Deletions cut 5 bases from V and 9 bases from J, with 14 bases between. The CDR3 region is CSAQKVGREQFF. For the CDR3, the DNA is TGCAGTGCTCAAAAGGTTGGGCGTGAGCAGTTCTTC.

This clonotype was counted a few times. The chain uses TRBV28 and TRBJ1-6; D may be TRBD1 (5 bases). Germline-derived CDR1 and CDR2 are MDHEN and SYDVKM. The CDR3 has 14 amino acids. V lost 5 bases, J lost 8 bases, and 13 bases lay in between. The DNA of the CDR3 is TGTGCCAGCAGTCCCGGGACTAGCTATTCACCCCTCCACTTT. Amino acid sequence: CASSPGTSYSPLHF. Supplemented by reference TRBV28 and TRBJ1-6, the full variable domain reads DVKVTQSSRYLVKRTGEKVFLECVQDMDHENMFWYRQDPGLGLRLIYFSYDVKMKEKGDIPEGYSVSREKKERFSLILESASTNQTSMYLCASSPGTSYSPLHFGNGTRLTVT.

In this sample, this clonotype turned up many times. The chain joins TRBV6-2 or TRBV6-3 to TRBJ2-1; 9 positions agree with TRBD2. CDR3 size: 15 residues. The germline V gene has CDR1 MNHEY and CDR2 SVGEGT. The trim removed 4 bases at V and 5 bases at J, leaving 6 bases unmatched. The CDR3 bases are TGTGCCAGCAGTTTATCTGGGACTAGCAACAATGAGCAGTTCTTC. This codes for CASSLSGTSNNEQFF.

This chain uses TRBV20-1 with TRBJ2-1; 8 bases map to TRBD2. Germline V gene sequence: CDR1 DFQATT, CDR2 SNEGSKA (reference sequence). CDR3 size: 14 residues. The V and J ends lost 3 bases and 0 bases, in that order; junction bases with no gene match: 1. CDR3 region: CSARTSDSYNEQFF. The CDR3 bases are TGCAGTGCTAGGACTAGCGACTCCTACAATGAGCAGTTCTTC.

The rearrangement uses TRBV4-1 and TRBJ1-5; the D gene is possibly TRBD1 (5 bases). The V end was cut by 4 bases, the J end by 7 bases, with 17 bases between. This CDR3 comprises 15 residues. CDR1 is MGHRA and CDR2 is YSYEKL in the germline V gene. CDR3 loop: CASSLTPQGGQPQHF. CDR3 in DNA: TGCGCCAGCAGCCTTACGCCCCAGGGCGGGCAGCCCCAGCATTTT.

The chain uses TRBV20-1 and TRBJ1-2; 7 nucleotides agree with TRBD1. CDR1 DFQATT and CDR2 SNEGSKA come from the germline V gene (reference sequence). With 0 bases clipped from V and 3 bases from J, the junction kept 7 bases outside the gene matches. CDR3 length: 15 residues. CDR3 in DNA: TGCAGTGCTAGAGACATACAGGGGTCCTACTATGGCTACACCTTC. This gives the protein CSARDIQGSYYGYTF.

The chain uses TRBV28 and TRBJ2-4; D remains unclear. The CDR3 length is 16 residues. V was shortened by 3 bases and J by 5 bases, with 17 bases between the two germline ends. Per the germline V gene, CDR1 is MDHEN and CDR2 is SYDVKM. The CDR3 region is CASSLWPPRKENIQYF. The CDR3 DNA reads TGTGCCAGCAGTTTGTGGCCCCCGAGGAAGGAAAACATTCAGTACTTC.

Here the CDR3 DNA reads TGCAGCGTTCTAGGACTAGCGGGGGGAAGCGAGCAGTACTTC. It yields the protein CSVLGLAGGSEQYF. This sequence joins TRBV29-1 and TRBJ2-7; TRBD2 agrees at 14 bases. CDR3 size: 14 residues. Germline assignment: CDR1 SQVTM and CDR2 ANQGSEA. Losses at the gene ends were 5 bases for V and 6 bases for J; bases not matched to a gene: 6.

The chain combines TRBV4-3 with TRBJ2-7; TRBD2 might be the D (6 bases). Germline V gene data show CDR1 as LGHNA and CDR2 as YSLEER. V was cut by 4 bases and J by 6 bases, with 13 bases left in between. The CDR3 has 13 amino acids. In nucleotides, the CDR3 is TGCGCCAGCAGCCGAGGCTGGGGAGGCGAGCAGTACTTC. Protein: CASSRGWGGEQYF.